The clone carrying this T cell receptor beta chain was seen only a few times. The data were obtained in a study of blood T cell repertoires in COVID-19. Background on the study: The United States, Italy and Spain provided the acute and convalescent COVID-19 samples. PBMCs, B-cell-depleted T cells, or T cells were the source of the cDNA or gDNA that made up the material.

J lost 6 bases, V lost 3 bases, and 8 bases had no gene match. Germline V CDR1 and CDR2: SGDLS, YYNGEE. The CDR3 consists of 15 residues. Per the authors' pipeline: Quantification of nucleated cells was approximated via reference gene primer amplification. Data came from immunoSEQ multiplex PCR; TCRdb stores just in-frame clones and leaves some out. The DNA gave D and trimming, while V, J and clone size come from that table. This table has around 250,000 clones, more than 65% appearing once. The chain carries TRBV9 and TRBJ2-3; 9 positions match TRBD2. Sequenced sample: peripheral blood. This sequence was found in a woman aged 18 to 35 with acute or convalescent COVID-19. The CDR3 coding sequence is TGTGCCAGCAGCGGAAGCAGCGGGAGGTTTGATACGCAGTATTTT. It yields the protein CASSGSSGRFDTQYF.